This record covers a single TCR beta chain. In the authors' workflow: Counts of nucleated cells, estimated from reference gene primer amplification, were obtained. Only in-frame clones appear in the TCRdb table, and some are missing; sequencing was by immunoSEQ multiplex PCR. D and trimming come from the DNA, and the V and J calls and clone size come from that table. The sample includes around 230,000 clones, approximately 84% of them seen just once. The data derive from a study of blood T cell repertoires in COVID-19. Study in general: Samples of COVID-19 (acute and convalescent) were obtained from the United States, Italy and Spain. T cells, B-cell-depleted T cells, or PBMCs supplied cDNA or gDNA.

CDR1 is SGHRS, CDR2 YFSETQ, per germline. CDR3 length: 15 residues. V was shortened by 3 bases and J by 5 bases, with 17 bases between the two germline ends. The sequenced sample consisted of peripheral blood. The TCR sequence derives from a woman aged 80 or over with acute or convalescent COVID-19. V usage is TRBV5-1 and J usage is TRBJ2-5; a weak D match, TRBD2 (6 bases). The CDR3 sequence is CASSSGAGVVETQYF. DNA of the CDR3: TGCGCCAGCAGCTCGGGAGCAGGTGTGGTCGAGACCCAGTACTTC.